The rows below give T cell receptor beta chains drawn from one sample of a study of shared clonotypes between healthy human individuals. Libraries were prepared by immunoSEQ multiplex PCR; TCRdb keeps only in-frame clonotypes and omits some of them. The sample comprises around 2.5 million clones, over 85% of which are singletons, and 0.36% rests with the top ten. The specimen sequenced was naive CD4+ T cells from PBMCs. Every receptor here comes from a man between 18 and 29 years old in good health. Some clones in this sample may be carry-over from other donors' samples. Each CDR3 is given with its conserved first and last residue. D genes are given only for firm matches. Expanded clones are given a class, and other clones once, few, many or no size at all.

j_gene: TRBJ1-1
d_gene: NA
abundance: NA
v_gene: TRBV5-1
CDR3nt: TGCGCCAGCAGCTATACGACAGCTTCGAACACTGAAGCTTTCTTT
CDR3aa: CASSYTTASNTEAFF

j_gene: TRBJ1-5
d_gene: NA
abundance: few
v_gene: TRBV28
CDR3nt: TGTGCCAGCAGTTCAGCTCGACAGCCAAAGGGCAATCAGCCCCAGCATTTT
CDR3aa: CASSSARQPKGNQPQHF

j_gene: TRBJ2-2
d_gene: NA
abundance: NA
v_gene: TRBV7-8
CDR3nt: TGTGCCAGCAGCTACCAGGGTAATTGGCCCGGGGAGCTGTTTTTT
CDR3aa: CASSYQGNWPGELFF

j_gene: TRBJ2-3
d_gene: NA
abundance: NA
v_gene: TRBV6-6
CDR3nt: TGTGCCAGCAGTGCAGCGGATACGCAGTATTTT
CDR3aa: CASSAADTQYF

j_gene: TRBJ1-1
d_gene: NA
abundance: NA
v_gene: TRBV28
CDR3nt: TGTGCCAGCAGGGGGGTTCGGTTCATGAACACTGAAGCTTTCTTT
CDR3aa: CASRGVRFMNTEAFF

j_gene: TRBJ1-4
d_gene: NA
abundance: NA
v_gene: TRBV23-1
CDR3nt: TGCGCCAGCAGTCAACGACAGGAAAAAGCAACTAATGAAAAACTGTTTTTT
CDR3aa: CASSQRQEKATNEKLFF

j_gene: TRBJ2-3
d_gene: NA
abundance: NA
v_gene: TRBV20-1
CDR3nt: TGCAGTGTAGGGGCGGCAGATACGCAGTATTTT
CDR3aa: CSVGAADTQYF

j_gene: TRBJ2-4
d_gene: NA
abundance: NA
v_gene: TRBV4-3
CDR3nt: TGCGCCAGCAGCCAAGGGGTAGCCAAAAACATTCAGTACTTC
CDR3aa: CASSQGVAKNIQYF

j_gene: TRBJ2-1
d_gene: NA
abundance: NA
v_gene: TRBV11-1
CDR3nt: TGTGCCAGCAGCTTAAGGAGGTCGACGTACCTAATTTCATATGAGCAGTTCTTC
CDR3aa: CASSLRRSTYLISYEQFF

j_gene: TRBJ2-3
d_gene: NA
abundance: NA
v_gene: TRBV5-4
CDR3nt: TGTGCCAGCAGCTTCCCGGCGGGGAACACAGATACGCAGTATTTT
CDR3aa: CASSFPAGNTDTQYF

j_gene: TRBJ2-5
d_gene: TRBD2
abundance: NA
v_gene: TRBV5-1
CDR3nt: TGCGCCAGCAGCCCCTTAGCGGGGGCCCGGGAGACCCAGTACTTC
CDR3aa: CASSPLAGARETQYF

j_gene: TRBJ2-2
d_gene: NA
abundance: NA
v_gene: TRBV7-2
CDR3nt: TGTGCCAGCAGCCCACAGCCCCAGGGCTCATACGCCGGGGAGCTGTTTTTT
CDR3aa: CASSPQPQGSYAGELFF

j_gene: TRBJ1-1
d_gene: NA
abundance: once
v_gene: TRBV4-1
CDR3nt: TGCGCCAGCAGCCACAGGACAACTTTGAACACTGAAGCTTTCTTT
CDR3aa: CASSHRTTLNTEAFF

j_gene: TRBJ1-5
d_gene: TRBD1
abundance: NA
v_gene: TRBV5-1
CDR3nt: TGCGCCAGCAGCTTGGGGACAGGAGGCCGAGATCAGCCCCAGCATTTT
CDR3aa: CASSLGTGGRDQPQHF

j_gene: TRBJ1-3
d_gene: NA
abundance: NA
v_gene: TRBV5-1
CDR3nt: TGCGCCAGCAGCCGAGGGACCTCTGGGGACACCATATATTTT
CDR3aa: CASSRGTSGDTIYF

j_gene: TRBJ2-6
d_gene: NA
abundance: NA
v_gene: TRBV6-5
CDR3nt: TGTGCCAGCAGTTACTCGAACTCTGGGGCCAACGTCCTGACTTTC
CDR3aa: CASSYSNSGANVLTF

j_gene: TRBJ1-4
d_gene: NA
abundance: NA
v_gene: TRBV29-1
CDR3nt: TGCAGCGCTGGGTCGGACAGCTCTAATGAAAAACTGTTTTTT
CDR3aa: CSAGSDSSNEKLFF

j_gene: TRBJ1-2
d_gene: NA
abundance: NA
v_gene: TRBV15
CDR3nt: TGTGCCACCAGCAGAATTAACTATGGCTACACCTTC
CDR3aa: CATSRINYGYTF

j_gene: TRBJ1-4
d_gene: NA
abundance: NA
v_gene: TRBV21-1
CDR3nt: TGTGCCACCCCCAATAAGATTGAAAAACTGTTTTTT
CDR3aa: CATPNKIEKLFF

j_gene: TRBJ2-1
d_gene: NA
abundance: NA
v_gene: TRBV10-3
CDR3nt: TGTGCCAGCCGAGTAACCAATGAGCAGTTCTTC
CDR3aa: CASRVTNEQFF

j_gene: TRBJ2-1
d_gene: NA
abundance: NA
v_gene: TRBV11-3
CDR3nt: TGTGCCAGCACCCAGTTTCCACGGGGACGGGGCTCCTACAATGAGCAGTTCTTC
CDR3aa: CASTQFPRGRGSYNEQFF

j_gene: TRBJ2-7
d_gene: TRBD2
abundance: NA
v_gene: TRBV19
CDR3nt: TGTGCCAGTAGTCCCTCGACTAGCGGGACGTCCTACGAGCAGTACTTC
CDR3aa: CASSPSTSGTSYEQYF

j_gene: TRBJ1-2
d_gene: NA
abundance: once
v_gene: TRBV4-1
CDR3nt: TGCGCCAGCAGCCCTTCTGGACAGACTAACTATGGCTACACCTTC
CDR3aa: CASSPSGQTNYGYTF

j_gene: TRBJ2-7
d_gene: TRBD2
abundance: NA
v_gene: TRBV28
CDR3nt: TGTGCCAGCTGGCCGACTAGCGGGGGGTCCTACGAGCAGTACTTC
CDR3aa: CASWPTSGGSYEQYF

j_gene: TRBJ2-1
d_gene: NA
abundance: NA
v_gene: TRBV7-9
CDR3nt: TGTGCCAGCAGCTTAAGGTCGGGAGATGAGCAGTTCTTC
CDR3aa: CASSLRSGDEQFF

j_gene: TRBJ2-7
d_gene: NA
abundance: NA
v_gene: TRBV6-5
CDR3nt: TGTGCCAGCAGTTACTCGACCGCGCGGAGCTCCTACGAGCAGTACTTC
CDR3aa: CASSYSTARSSYEQYF

j_gene: TRBJ1-1
d_gene: NA
abundance: NA
v_gene: TRBV5-1
CDR3nt: TGCGCCAGCAGCTTGGGGCCAATTTACGCTGAAGCTTTCTTT
CDR3aa: CASSLGPIYAEAFF

j_gene: TRBJ2-7
d_gene: NA
abundance: NA
v_gene: TRBV5-1
CDR3nt: TGCGCCAGCAGTCAGGTTGGGGAAACTCGCTACGAGCAGTACTTC
CDR3aa: CASSQVGETRYEQYF

j_gene: TRBJ2-1
d_gene: NA
abundance: NA
v_gene: TRBV19
CDR3nt: TGTGCCAGTAGTATTGCACAGGGAAATGAGCAGTTCTTC
CDR3aa: CASSIAQGNEQFF

j_gene: TRBJ2-7
d_gene: NA
abundance: NA
v_gene: TRBV15
CDR3nt: TGTGCCACTGGCCAAAGTCGGGAGCAGTACTTC
CDR3aa: CATGQSREQYF

j_gene: TRBJ1-3
d_gene: NA
abundance: NA
v_gene: TRBV10-2
CDR3nt: TGCGCCAGCAGTGAGTCGAGGGGGGCAGGGGGAAACACCATATATTTT
CDR3aa: CASSESRGAGGNTIYF